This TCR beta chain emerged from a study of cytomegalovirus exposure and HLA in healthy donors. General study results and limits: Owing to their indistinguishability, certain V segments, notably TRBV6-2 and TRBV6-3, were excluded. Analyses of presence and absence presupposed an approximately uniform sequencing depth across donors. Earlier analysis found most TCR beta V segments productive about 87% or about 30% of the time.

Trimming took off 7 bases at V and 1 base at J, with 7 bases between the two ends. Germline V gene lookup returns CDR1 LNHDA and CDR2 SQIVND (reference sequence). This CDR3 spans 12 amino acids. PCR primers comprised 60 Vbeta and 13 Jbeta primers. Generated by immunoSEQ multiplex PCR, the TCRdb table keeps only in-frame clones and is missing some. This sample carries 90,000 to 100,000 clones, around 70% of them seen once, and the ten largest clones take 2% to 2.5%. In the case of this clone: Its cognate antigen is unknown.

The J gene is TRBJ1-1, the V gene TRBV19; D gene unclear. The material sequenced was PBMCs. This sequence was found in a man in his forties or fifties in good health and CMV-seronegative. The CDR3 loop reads CASTAGNTEAFF. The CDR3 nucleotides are TGTGCCAGTACCGCGGGGAACACTGAAGCTTTCTTT.